The 20 T cell receptor beta chains given below trace back to one sample, sequenced in a study of blood T cell repertoires in COVID-19 (dated by TCRdb to about 2020). The library was generated by the immunoSEQ multiplex PCR assay. TCRdb obtained this table from immuneACCESS and retained in-frame rearrangements with V and J assigned. These tables miss some clones; where compared with another copy, unresolved V genes account for less than half of the shortfall, and the remainder is unexplained. This sample is represented by 130,000 to 150,000 clones; 80% to 90% of them were singletons. The ten largest clones take up 7% to 10% of the sample. Sequencing input: peripheral blood. These receptors were taken from a human donor with acute or convalescent COVID-19. The donor label of this sample is uncertain.

The chain joins TRBV27 to TRBJ2-2; no firm D call. The germline V gene has CDR1 MNHEY and CDR2 SMNVEV (reference sequence). V lost 1 base and J lost 0, with 12 bases in between. The CDR3 contains 17 residues. DNA of the CDR3: TGTGCCAGCAGTTTATGGAGAGGCCAGTCGAACACCGGGGAGCTGTTTTTT. Residues: CASSLWRGQSNTGELFF.

This chain links TRBV19 with TRBJ2-5, with D perhaps matching TRBD2 (6 bases). Trimming shortened V by 1 base and J by 2 bases, and 20 bases separated the two germline ends. Germline assignment: CDR1 LNHDA and CDR2 SQIVND (reference sequence). The CDR3 consists of 18 residues. CDR3 protein: CASSIGGSWASAQETQYF. CDR3 bases: TGTGCCAGTAGTATAGGGGGGAGTTGGGCTAGCGCACAAGAGACCCAGTACTTC.

In nucleotides, the CDR3 is TGTGCCAGCAGCTCGACCCCAGGGGGCACAGATACGCAGTATTTT. This translates into CASSSTPGGTDTQYF. The V and J genes are TRBV11-3 and TRBJ2-3; maybe TRBD1 (6 bases). V lost 4 bases and J lost 1, with 12 bases in between. This CDR3 contains 15 residues. Per the germline V gene, CDR1 is SGHNT and CDR2 is YENEEA.

The chain links TRBV4-1 to TRBJ2-1, with TRBD1 as a possible D gene (6 bases). Trimming left V 4 bases short and J 0 bases short, with 16 bases between. The CDR3 sequence is 17 residues long. From germline, CDR1 is MGHRA and CDR2 YSYEKL. The CDR3 coding sequence is TGCGCCAGCAGCCTCCAAGTGAGGGGGAGCTCCTACAATGAGCAGTTCTTC. This translates into CASSLQVRGSSYNEQFF.

The J gene is TRBJ2-7, the V gene TRBV12-3 or TRBV12-4; TRBD1 aligns across 7 bases. After removal of 5 bases from V and 4 bases from J, the junction contained 5 bases not matched to a gene. CDR3 length: 13 amino acids. The CDR3 bases are TGTGCCAGCAGTGTGGGGACAGCATACGAGCAGTACTTC. Encoded protein: CASSVGTAYEQYF.

In its sample, this clone was seen a few times. V is TRBV6-6 and J is TRBJ1-6; 7 positions match TRBD1. The CDR3 is made up of 15 amino acids. The germline V gene has CDR1 MNHNY and CDR2 SVGAGI (reference sequence). V trimming: 8 bases; J trimming: 0 bases; junction bases outside the gene matches: 4. The CDR3 reads CASRDSFSYNSPLHF. DNA of the CDR3: TGTGCCAGCCGGGACAGTTTCTCCTATAATTCACCCCTCCACTTT.

The chain links TRBV12-2 to TRBJ2-3; the table's D call TRBD2 went unverified against the DNA. TRBV12-2 counts as a pseudogene. This CDR3 is 16 amino acids long. This chain's CDR3 is CASRIHGRGRTDTQYF. The CDR3 coding sequence is TGTGCAAGTCGCATCCACGGACGCGGGAGGACAGATACGCAGTATTTT.

The chain couples TRBV12-3 or TRBV12-4 to TRBJ2-5; D may be TRBD1 (6 bases). Trimming removed 4 bases from V and 7 bases from J, with 10 bases in between. The CDR3 sequence is 12 residues long. DNA of the CDR3: TGTGCCAGCAGTTCAGGGGTTGCGACCCAGTACTTC. This codes for CASSSGVATQYF.

V is TRBV7-3 and J is TRBJ2-3; D gene uncertain. The ends were cut back, 6 bases at V and 2 bases at J, with 27 bases in the middle. This CDR3 has 19 residues. Germline CDR1 SGHTA, CDR2 FQGTGA. The CDR3 coding sequence is TGTGCCAGCAGTTCAGACCCGAGACACTCTGAGTTAAACACAGATACGCAGTATTTT. As protein: CASSSDPRHSELNTDTQYF. Full variable domain (rest looked up from reference TRBV7-3 and TRBJ2-3): GAGVSQTPSNKVTEKGKYVELRCDPISGHTALYWYRQSLGQGPEFLIYFQGTGAADDSGLPNDRFFAVRPEGSVSTLKIQRTERGDSAVYLCASSSDPRHSELNTDTQYFGPGTRLTVL.

This clone was counted a few times. The chain carries TRBV9 and TRBJ2-1, with a possible D match to TRBD1 (6 bases). V gave up 0 bases and J gave up 8 bases, with 21 bases separating them. CDR1 is SGDLS, CDR2 YYNGEE, per germline. The CDR3 contains 17 residues. The DNA for the CDR3 is TGTGCCAGCAGCGTAGGCTCAGGTCAGGGGAGTAGGGATGAGCAGTTCTTC. This sequence encodes CASSVGSGQGSRDEQFF.

The chain recombines TRBV30 with TRBJ1-1, with D possibly TRBD1 on 6 matching bases. The CDR3 extends over 12 amino acids. V shed 3 bases and J shed 5 bases, with 10 bases lying between them. Germline CDR1 reads GTSNPN; CDR2 reads SVGIG (reference sequence). In nucleotides, the CDR3 is TGTGCCTGGAGGACAGGCCCGACTGAAGCTTTCTTT. Protein: CAWRTGPTEAFF.

This clone appeared once. This sequence joins TRBV12-3 or TRBV12-4 and TRBJ2-1; D is ambiguous. This CDR3 has 13 amino acids. Trimming removed 5 bases from V and 3 bases from J, with 8 bases in between. The CDR3 here is CASSQISYNEQFF. In DNA form, the CDR3 reads TGTGCCAGCAGTCAAATCAGCTACAATGAGCAGTTCTTC.

The J gene is TRBJ2-2, the V gene TRBV2; D remains unclear. V lost 3 bases, J lost 6 bases, and 8 bases lay in between. This CDR3 has 13 amino acids. Germline values: CDR1 SNHLY, CDR2 FYNNEI. The CDR3 protein is CASSDDRAGELFF. Here the CDR3 DNA reads TGTGCCAGCAGTGACGACCGGGCCGGGGAGCTGTTTTTT.

This clone appeared once. The chain links TRBV25-1 to TRBJ1-2; 7 nucleotides match TRBD1. The CDR3 spans 13 residues. The junction had 5 bases not matched to a gene; V was cut back by 6 bases and J by 4 bases. Germline lookup yields CDR1 MGHDK and CDR2 SYGVNS. CDR3 nucleotides: TGTGCCAGCAGGGAGGGGGCGGGCTATGGCTACACCTTC. It translates to CASREGAGYGYTF.

This clone has more than one count but fewer than ten. This chain links TRBV6-5 with TRBJ1-2, with TRBD1 as a possible D gene (5 bases). This CDR3 region has 12 residues. Germline assignment: CDR1 MNHEY and CDR2 SVGAGI. Trimming removed 2 bases from V and 8 bases from J, with 9 bases in between. CDR3 amino acids: CASSYDSNGYTF. CDR3 DNA sequence: TGTGCCAGCAGTTACGACAGCAACGGCTACACCTTC.

The V gene is TRBV5-6, the J gene TRBJ1-5; 9 nucleotides agree with TRBD1. Germline loops: CDR1 SGHDT, CDR2 YYEEEE. V dropped 2 bases and J dropped 3; count of bases not matched to a gene: 3. CDR3 length equals 15 residues. In DNA form, the CDR3 reads TGTGCCAGCAGCTTCGGGACAGGGCTCAATCAGCCCCAGCATTTT. This codes for CASSFGTGLNQPQHF.

The rearrangement uses TRBV19 and TRBJ2-2; D gene ambiguous. Trimming removed 3 bases from V and 6 bases from J, with 8 bases in between. The CDR3 spans 13 residues. In germline, CDR1 is LNHDA, CDR2 SQIVND (reference sequence). In nucleotides, the CDR3 is TGTGCCAGTAGTATCCCTGGGCCCGGGGAGCTGTTTTTT. Encoded protein: CASSIPGPGELFF.

The J gene is TRBJ1-1, the V gene TRBV5-6; 9 nucleotides line up with TRBD1. Germline CDR1 is SGHDT and CDR2 is YYEEEE. The ends lost 5 bases at V and 3 bases at J; junction bases unmatched: 8. The CDR3 totals 15 residues. CDR3 nucleotide sequence: TGTGCCAGCAGTTACGGGGACAGGGAGTACACTGAAGCTTTCTTT. Translation gives CASSYGDREYTEAFF.

The J gene is TRBJ2-1, the V gene TRBV10-1; 7 bases map to TRBD2. Germline CDR1 is WNHNN and CDR2 is SYGVQD (reference sequence). Trimming removed 4 bases from V and 5 bases from J; junction bases left unmatched: 5. This CDR3 spans 14 amino acids. Written as DNA, the CDR3 is TGCGCCAGCAGTGGATCACGGGGGGACAATGAGCAGTTCTTC. Protein: CASSGSRGDNEQFF.

This clone has just one count. The chain carries TRBV20-1 and TRBJ2-5; D uncertain. The CDR3 has 11 residues. Deletions cut 3 bases from V and 5 bases from J, with 7 bases between. Looked up from germline, CDR1 is DFQATT and CDR2 is SNEGSKA (reference sequence). The CDR3 bases are TGCAGTGCTAGGACACGGGAGACCCAGTACTTC. As protein: CSARTRETQYF.